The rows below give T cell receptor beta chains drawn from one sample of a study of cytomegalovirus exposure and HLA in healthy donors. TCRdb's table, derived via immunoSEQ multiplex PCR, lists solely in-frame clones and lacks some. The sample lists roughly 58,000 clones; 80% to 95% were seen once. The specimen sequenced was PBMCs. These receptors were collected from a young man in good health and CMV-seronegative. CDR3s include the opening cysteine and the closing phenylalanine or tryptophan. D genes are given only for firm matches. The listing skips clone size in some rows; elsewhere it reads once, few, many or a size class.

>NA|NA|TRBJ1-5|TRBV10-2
CASSESGELNQPQHF
TGCGCCAGCAGTGAGTCCGGGGAGCTTAATCAGCCCCAGCATTTT
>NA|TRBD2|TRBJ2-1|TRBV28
CASSRRLAHEQFF
TGTGCCAGCAGCAGGAGACTAGCGCATGAGCAGTTCTTC
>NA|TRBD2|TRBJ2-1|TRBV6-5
CASSWDSGRYNEQFF
TGTGCCAGCAGTTGGGATAGCGGGAGATACAATGAGCAGTTCTTC
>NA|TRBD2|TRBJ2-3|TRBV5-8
CASSLSLAGGGDTQYF
TGTGCCAGCAGCTTGTCCCTAGCGGGAGGGGGTGATACGCAGTATTTT
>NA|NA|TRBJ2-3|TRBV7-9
CASSLDGAPTYTQYF
TGTGCCAGCAGCTTAGACGGAGCACCCACATATACGCAGTATTTT
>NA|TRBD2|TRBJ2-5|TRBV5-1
CASSPGGTNLGGTQYF
TGCGCCAGCAGTCCCGGAGGGACTAACCTGGGAGGGACCCAGTACTTC
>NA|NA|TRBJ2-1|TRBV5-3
CARSLAQVVDEQFF
TGTGCCAGAAGCTTGGCCCAGGTTGTAGATGAGCAGTTCTTC
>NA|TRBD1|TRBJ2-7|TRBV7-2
CASSWDSVSYEQYF
TGTGCCAGCAGCTGGGACAGTGTCTCCTACGAGCAGTACTTC
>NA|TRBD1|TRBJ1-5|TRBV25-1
CASSGTGQSAPAF
TGTGCCAGCAGTGGGACAGGGCAATCAGCCCCAGCATTT
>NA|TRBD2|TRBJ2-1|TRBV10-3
CAISESSGSSYNEQFF
TGTGCCATCAGTGAGTCTAGCGGGAGTTCCTACAATGAGCAGTTCTTC
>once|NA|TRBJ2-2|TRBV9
CASSALTNTGELFF
TGTGCCAGCAGCGCCCTTACTAACACCGGGGAGCTGTTTTTT
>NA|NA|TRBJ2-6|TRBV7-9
CASSSGYSSGANVLTF
TGTGCCAGCAGCTCAGGGTATTCCTCTGGGGCCAACGTCCTGACTTTC
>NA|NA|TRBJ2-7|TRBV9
CASSVGSGSTYEQYF
TGTGCCAGCAGCGTAGGTTCAGGCTCCACCTACGAGCAGTACTTC
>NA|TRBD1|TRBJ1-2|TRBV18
CASSPSAGQAGDGYTF
TGTGCCAGCTCACCAAGCGCAGGACAGGCCGGGGATGGCTACACCTTC
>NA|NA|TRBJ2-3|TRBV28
CASSYMGALRDTQYF
TGTGCCAGCAGTTACATGGGGGCCTTGAGGGATACGCAGTATTTT
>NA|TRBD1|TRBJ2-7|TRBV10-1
CASSESRTGGSYEQYF
TGCGCCAGCAGTGAGAGTAGGACAGGGGGCTCCTACGAGCAGTACTTC
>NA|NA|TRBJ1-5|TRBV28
CASIPFYSNQPQHF
TGTGCCAGCATCCCCTTCTATAGCAATCAGCCCCAGCATTTT
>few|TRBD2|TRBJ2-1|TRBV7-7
CASSPTSGSRDEQFF
TGTGCTAGCAGCCCTACTAGCGGGAGCAGGGATGAGCAGTTCTTC
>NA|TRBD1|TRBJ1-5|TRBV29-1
CSPRGWDRGSNQPQHF
TGCAGCCCCCGGGGGTGGGACAGAGGAAGCAATCAGCCCCAGCATTTT
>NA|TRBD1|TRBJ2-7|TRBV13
CASSLESPGGAGEQYF
TGTGCCAGCAGCTTAGAGAGCCCAGGGGGTGCCGGCGAGCAGTACTTC
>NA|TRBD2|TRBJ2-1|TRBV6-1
CASSEAEDSIAGVGGDEQFF
TGTGCCAGCAGTGAAGCCGAGGACAGCATAGCGGGAGTAGGGGGCGATGAGCAGTTCTTC
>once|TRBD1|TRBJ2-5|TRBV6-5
CASSYSTGWETQYF
TGTGCCAGCAGTTACTCGACAGGGTGGGAGACCCAGTACTTC
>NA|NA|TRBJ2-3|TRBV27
CASSRAGTDTQYF
TGTGCCAGCAGTCGCGCGGGCACAGATACGCAGTATTTT
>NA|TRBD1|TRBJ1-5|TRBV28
CASSLGGAGQGSNQPQHF
TGTGCCAGCAGTTTGGGGGGGGCGGGACAGGGAAGCAATCAGCCCCAGCATTTT
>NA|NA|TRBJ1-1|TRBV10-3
CAISGAGTKNTEAFF
TGTGCCATCAGTGGTGCCGGGACAAAGAACACTGAAGCTTTCTTT
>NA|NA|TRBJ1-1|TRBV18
CASSPTLNTEAFF
TGTGCCAGCTCACCAACTTTGAACACTGAAGCTTTCTTT
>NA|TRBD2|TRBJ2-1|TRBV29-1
CSVVSGRAANEQFF
TGCAGCGTTGTTAGCGGGAGGGCCGCCAATGAGCAGTTCTTC
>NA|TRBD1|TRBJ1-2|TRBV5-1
CASTKGQGVYGYTF
TGCGCCAGCACTAAAGGACAGGGGGTATATGGCTACACCTTC
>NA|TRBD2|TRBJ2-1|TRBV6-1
CASSQGLGTSLYNEQFF
TGTGCCAGCAGTCAAGGCCTTGGGACTAGCTTGTACAATGAGCAGTTCTTC
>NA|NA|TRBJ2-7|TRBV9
CASSVGGQGYEQYF
TGTGCCAGCAGCGTAGGGGGTCAGGGCTACGAGCAGTACTTC
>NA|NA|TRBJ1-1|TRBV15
CATSPHREVNTEAFF
TGTGCCACCAGCCCTCACAGGGAAGTGAACACTGAAGCTTTCTTT
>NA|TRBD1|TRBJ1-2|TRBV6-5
CASRAGGGYGYTF
TGTGCCAGCAGGGCAGGGGGTGGCTATGGCTACACCTTC
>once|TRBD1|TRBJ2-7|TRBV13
CASSLRQGRREQYF
TGTGCCAGCAGCTTGAGACAGGGGCGGCGCGAGCAGTACTTC
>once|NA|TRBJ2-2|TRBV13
CASSRGSNTGELFF
TGTGCCAGCAGCCGTGGGAGTAACACCGGGGAGCTGTTTTTT
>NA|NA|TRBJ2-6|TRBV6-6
CASSYSRGSGANVLTF
TGTGCCAGCAGTTACTCGCGCGGCTCTGGGGCCAACGTCCTGACTTTC
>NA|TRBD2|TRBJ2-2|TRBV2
CASSEPGLAGDVGELFF
TGTGCCAGCAGTGAACCCGGACTAGCGGGAGACGTCGGGGAGCTGTTTTTT
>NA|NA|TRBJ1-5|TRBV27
CASSLSSRGYQPQHF
TGTGCCAGCAGTTTATCAAGCAGGGGATATCAGCCCCAGCATTTT
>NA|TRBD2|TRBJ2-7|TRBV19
CASSIFLASGYEQYF
TGTGCCAGTAGTATCTTCCTGGCTAGCGGCTACGAGCAGTACTTC
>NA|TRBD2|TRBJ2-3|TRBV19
CASSIASGRSTQYF
TGTGCCAGTAGTATAGCAAGCGGGAGAAGTACGCAGTATTTT
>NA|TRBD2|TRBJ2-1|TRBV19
CASSRLAGLNEQFF
TGTGCCAGTAGTCGACTAGCGGGGCTAAATGAGCAGTTCTTC
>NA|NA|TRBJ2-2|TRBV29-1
CSVEDQGATGELFF
TGCAGCGTTGAAGACCAAGGGGCCACCGGGGAGCTGTTTTTT
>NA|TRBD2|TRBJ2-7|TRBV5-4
CASSYGLAKKRSYEQYF
TGTGCCAGCAGCTACGGACTAGCGAAAAAGAGATCCTACGAGCAGTACTTC
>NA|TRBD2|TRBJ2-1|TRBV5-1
CASSLIGGLAGGPVSVERNEQFF
TGCGCCAGCAGCCTGATAGGAGGGTTAGCGGGAGGGCCAGTCTCAGTGGAAAGGAATGAGCAGTTCTTC
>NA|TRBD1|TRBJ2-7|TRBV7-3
CASSLTSTTGTYEQYF
TGTGCCAGCAGCTTAACGTCAACGACAGGGACATACGAGCAGTACTTC
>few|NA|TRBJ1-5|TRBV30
CAWSVRESGPQHF
TGTGCCTGGAGTGTACGGGAATCTGGGCCCCAGCATTTT
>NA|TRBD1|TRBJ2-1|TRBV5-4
CASSPSGGPYNEQFF
TGTGCCAGCAGCCCCTCAGGGGGTCCTTACAATGAGCAGTTCTTC
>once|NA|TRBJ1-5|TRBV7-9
CASSLGREQPQHF
TGTGCCAGCAGCTTAGGCAGGGAACAGCCCCAGCATTTT
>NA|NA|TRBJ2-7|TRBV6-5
CASSSTGVLYEQYF
TGTGCCAGCTCATCAACGGGGGTGCTCTACGAGCAGTACTTC
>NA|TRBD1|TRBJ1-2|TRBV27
CASSSRPATGGSYGYTF
TGTGCCAGCAGTTCCCGACCCGCGACAGGGGGGAGCTATGGCTACACCTTC
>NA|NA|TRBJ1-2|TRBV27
CASRQLQASHYGYTF
TGTGCCAGCAGGCAGCTTCAGGCTTCTCACTATGGCTACACCTTC
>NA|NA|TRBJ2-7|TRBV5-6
CASSRLDGGSGSPEQYF
TGTGCCAGCAGCCGCCTGGATGGAGGGTCAGGGTCGCCGGAGCAGTACTTC
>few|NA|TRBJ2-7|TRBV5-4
CASSLEGTGTYEQYF
TGTGCCAGCAGCTTGGAGGGTACCGGGACCTACGAGCAGTACTTC
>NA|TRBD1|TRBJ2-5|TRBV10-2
CASSESPHFADRVGETQYF
TGCGCCAGCAGTGAGTCGCCCCATTTTGCCGACAGGGTGGGGGAGACCCAGTACTTC
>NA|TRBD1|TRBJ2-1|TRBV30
CAWIQGEDNEQFF
TGTGCCTGGATACAGGGGGAGGACAATGAGCAGTTCTTC